This T cell receptor (beta chain) came from a study of T cell responses to AZD1222 COVID-19 vaccine. Study results and caveats: Spike-specific TCR depth and breadth grew after two AZD1222 doses. The donor group comprised mostly white British people and more females; the analysis possibly underestimated clonal diversity.

Comment on this clone: The antigen remains unidentified.

Profiled with immunoSEQ multiplex PCR; TCRdb holds only in-frame clones, not every one. Of just under 85,000 clones in the sample, 86% were seen once. The CDR3 covers 13 residues. V was clipped by 4 bases and J by 5 bases, with 11 bases between them. CDR1 and CDR2 (germline): MDHEN, SYDVKM. This sequence joins TRBV28 and TRBJ2-5; no clear D gene. This receptor was obtained from an adult in good health. The material was peripheral blood, obtained on day 0 of AZD1222 vaccination. This CDR3 reads CASSSHQMETQYF. The CDR3 DNA sequence: TGTGCCAGCAGTTCCCACCAAATGGAGACCCAGTACTTC.